The 12 T cell receptor beta chains listed next were all sequenced from one sample in a study of T cells in Graves' hyperthyroidism and ophthalmopathy. RNA transcripts gave rise to amplified TCR beta CDR3 regions. The study used the HTBI primer set for a first-round RT-PCR of the TCR CDR3. One entry per CDR3 protein, called by TCRdb with MiXCR from the multiplex PCR reads. The data contain hundreds of thousands of distinct CDR3 sequences, 14% of them singletons. Sequencing used blood. The source of these receptors is a woman between 45 and 60 years old with Graves' ophthalmopathy.

The chain has TRBV7-3 and TRBJ2-2; maybe TRBD2 (6 bases). Germline-derived CDR1 and CDR2 are SGHTA and FQGTGA. V was pared by 1 base and J by 10 bases, with 10 bases between. The CDR3 runs 13 residues. The DNA for the CDR3 is TGTGCCAGCAGCTTAAGTGGGGGGACGGAGCTGTTTTTT. Translated, it gives CASSLSGGTELFF.

Concerning this clonotype itself: Just one base apart from a much larger clone, this may be a read error. The chain links TRBV2 to TRBJ1-1; perhaps TRBD1 as D (6 bases). Trimming removed 8 bases from V and 1 base from J, with 14 bases in between. Germline values: CDR1 SNHLY, CDR2 FYNNEI. The length of the CDR3 is 14 residues. The CDR3: CASWYDRQNTEAFF. The CDR3 region has the DNA TGTGCCAGCTGGTATGACAGGCAGAACACTGAAGCTTTCTTT.

This clonotype appeared many times. The chain combines TRBV5-8 with TRBJ1-6, with a possible D match to TRBD1 (6 bases). V was cut by 4 bases and J by 5 bases, with 10 bases left in between. The CDR3 spans 14 residues. Germline CDR1 SGHTS, CDR2 YDEGEE. In DNA, the CDR3 is TGTGCCAGCAGCCTGGGACAAGATAATTCACCCCTCCACTTT. Its translation: CASSLGQDNSPLHF.

In this sample, this clonotype turned up many times. This chain connects TRBV28 to TRBJ2-7, with TRBD2 matching 10 bases. This CDR3 comprises 14 residues. Germline V gene data show CDR1 as MDHEN and CDR2 as SYDVKM. Losses at the gene ends were 3 bases for V and 5 bases for J; bases not matched to a gene: 4. DNA for the CDR3: TGTGCCAGCAGTTTTCGGGGGACTAGCGACGAGCAGTACTTC. Protein sequence: CASSFRGTSDEQYF.

This clonotype was seen a few times. The rearrangement links TRBV20-1 to TRBJ2-5; D assignment may be TRBD1 or TRBD2 (5 bases each). Germline V lookup: CDR1 DFQATT, CDR2 SNEGSKA (reference sequence). The V and J ends lost 5 bases and 13 bases respectively, with 17 bases between them. This CDR3 region has 11 residues. The CDR3 is CSARTYGAMYF. CDR3 bases: TGCAGTGCTCGCACATACGGGGCTATGTACTTC.

This clonotype was detected ten times or more. The chain has TRBV6-1 and TRBJ2-5; 13 bases are a match to TRBD2. The CDR3 is 16 residues long. The trim removed 6 bases at V and 8 bases at J, leaving 12 bases unmatched. Germline-derived CDR1 and CDR2 are MNHNS and SASEGT. The CDR3 spells CASSPAPGTSGTTQYF. The CDR3 DNA follows: TGTGCCAGCAGCCCTGCCCCCGGGACTAGCGGGACAACCCAGTACTTC.

The table lists this clonotype with many counts. V is TRBV14 and J is TRBJ2-1; TRBD2 agrees at 12 bases. Germline CDR1 is SGHDN and CDR2 is FVKESK. V gave up 5 bases and J gave up 7 bases; unmatched junction bases: 6. The CDR3 sequence is 15 residues long. CDR3 amino acids: CASSLLAGGSNEQFF. In DNA form, the CDR3 reads TGTGCCAGCAGCTTACTAGCGGGAGGTTCTAATGAGCAGTTCTTC.

This clonotype has ten or more counts. The chain is built from TRBV11-3 and TRBJ2-7; the match to TRBD2 covers 8 bases. Germline V gene data show CDR1 as SGHNT and CDR2 as YENEEA. CDR3 size: 14 residues. V gave up 4 bases and J gave up 2 bases; unmatched junction bases: 4. In nucleotides, the CDR3 is TGTGCCAGCAGCTCGACTAGCGCGGCCTACGAGCAGTACTTC. It translates to CASSSTSAAYEQYF.

This clonotype was counted between two and nine times. The rearrangement uses TRBV29-1 and TRBJ1-2, with a weak D call TRBD1 (6 bases). The V and J ends lost 6 bases and 4 bases respectively, with 21 bases between them. Germline CDR1 is SQVTM and CDR2 is ANQGSEA. The CDR3 totals 15 residues. The CDR3 DNA sequence: TGCAGCGTCGCAGGGGAAGACTTTGCTCTCTATGGCTACACCTTC. Its protein is CSVAGEDFALYGYTF.

For the CDR3, the DNA is TGTGCCAGCAGTTACCCCGGGGGCGGCAATCAGCCCCAGCATTTT. Its protein is CASSYPGGGNQPQHF. This chain links TRBV6-2 or TRBV6-3 with TRBJ1-5; a possible D gene is TRBD1 (6 bases). The CDR3 contains 15 residues. The germline V gene encodes CDR1 MNHEY and CDR2 SVGEGT. Trimming left V 2 bases short and J 2 bases short, with 10 bases between.

This clonotype was found many times. The J gene is TRBJ2-1, the V gene TRBV27; a possible D gene is TRBD2 (7 bases). V gave up 1 base and J gave up 7 bases, with 14 bases separating them. The CDR3 runs 15 residues. Germline V lookup: CDR1 MNHEY, CDR2 SMNVEV (reference sequence). CDR3 coding DNA: TGTGCCAGCAGTTTATTACTAGCGAGGGGGAATGAGCAGTTCTTC. It yields the protein CASSLLLARGNEQFF.

With respect to this clonotype: A junction end diverges from the germline sequence, so it may reflect a read error. The rearrangement joins TRBV18 to TRBJ1-4; D ambiguous. The CDR3 is 13 residues long. From germline, CDR1 is KGHSH and CDR2 LQKENI. CDR3 sequence: CASSLPDGEKPFF. The CDR3 DNA is TGCGCCAGCTCACTTCCAGACGGTGAAAAACCGTTTTTT.